Listed here are 2 T cell receptor beta chains from one sample, sequenced in a study of T cell changes during pregnancy in multiple sclerosis. The protocol was immunoSEQ multiplex PCR, while the TCRdb copy is restricted to in-frame clones and leaves out a portion. The table has roughly 40,000 clones, 80% to 95% seen once. Here the sequenced sample was CD4+ T cells from peripheral blood mononuclear cells, taken in the first trimester of pregnancy. The receptors shown here come from a female donor with multiple sclerosis, enrolled in a pregnancy study.

The rearrangement links TRBV28 to TRBJ1-5; the D is unclear. The germline V and J ends were trimmed by 1 base and 3 bases, with 10 bases remaining between them. The CDR3 sequence is 15 residues long. Germline CDR1 and CDR2: MDHEN and SYDVKM. The CDR3 nucleotides read TGTGCCAGCAGTTTATTTGGTCGGTACAATCAGCCCCAGCATTTT. It codes for CASSLFGRYNQPQHF. Using reference TRBV28 and TRBJ1-5 for the parts outside the CDR3, the full variable domain is DVKVTQSSRYLVKRTGEKVFLECVQDMDHENMFWYRQDPGLGLRLIYFSYDVKMKEKGDIPEGYSVSREKKERFSLILESASTNQTSMYLCASSLFGRYNQPQHFGDGTRLSIL.

CDR3 sequence: CSVEGGRDQPQHF. The CDR3 DNA sequence: TGCAGCGTTGAAGGGGGCCGAGATCAGCCCCAGCATTTT. This chain joins TRBV29-1 and TRBJ1-5, with a weak D call TRBD1 (5 bases). V lost 1 base to trimming and J lost 5 bases, with 9 bases between them. This CDR3 has 13 amino acids. Germline lookup yields CDR1 SQVTM and CDR2 ANQGSEA.